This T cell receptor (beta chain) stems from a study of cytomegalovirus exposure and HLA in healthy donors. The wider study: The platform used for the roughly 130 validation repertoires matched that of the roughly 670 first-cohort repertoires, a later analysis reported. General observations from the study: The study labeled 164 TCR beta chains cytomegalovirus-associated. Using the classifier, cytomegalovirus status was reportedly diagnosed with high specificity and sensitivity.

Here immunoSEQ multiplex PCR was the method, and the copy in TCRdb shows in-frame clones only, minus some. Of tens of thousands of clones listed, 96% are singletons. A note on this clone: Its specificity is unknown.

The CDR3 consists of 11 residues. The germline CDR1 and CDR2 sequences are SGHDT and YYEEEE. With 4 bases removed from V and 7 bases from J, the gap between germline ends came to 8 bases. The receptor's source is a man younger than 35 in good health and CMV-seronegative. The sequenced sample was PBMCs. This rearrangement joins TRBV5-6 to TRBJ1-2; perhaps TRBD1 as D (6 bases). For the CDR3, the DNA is TGTGCCAGCAGCCGCAGGGGTGGCTACACCTTC. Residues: CASSRRGGYTF.